These T cell receptor beta chains were read from a single sample in a study of tumor and adjacent non-tumor tissue in lung cancer. Each CDR3 protein is one row after TCRdb ran MiXCR on the multiplex PCR reads. The table lists 100,000 to 150,000 distinct CDR3 sequences, 66% of them singletons. The material sequenced was lung tumor tissue. Receptors originate from a young man with non-small cell lung cancer. The CDR3 runs from the conserved cysteine through the conserved F or W. A D gene is named only where the DNA matches it firmly. Size is stated for part of the rows, as once, few or many counts, or as a class when the clone is expanded.

clone_size	v_call	j_call	d_call	cdr3_aa	cdr3_nt
NA	TRBV6-6	TRBJ1-1	NA	CASKGGGNTEAFF	TGTGCCAGCAAGGGAGGTGGAAACACTGAAGCTTTCTTT
NA	TRBV20-1	TRBJ2-3	TRBD2	CSATGGLAGARRELYF	TGCAGTGCTACAGGGGGTCTAGCGGGGGCCCGGAGGGAACTGTATTTT
many	TRBV4-3	TRBJ2-7	TRBD2	CASSQASGGAYEQYF	TGCGCCAGCAGCCAAGCCAGCGGGGGGGCGTACGAGCAGTACTTC
NA	TRBV11-2	TRBJ2-1	NA	CTSSIIAGRNNEQFF	TGTACCAGCAGCATTATTGCGGGAAGGAATAATGAGCAGTTCTTC
once	TRBV5-1	TRBJ2-7	NA	CASSLGKKTGLMSYEQYF	TGCGCCAGCAGCTTGGGGAAGAAGACAGGACTAATGTCATACGAGCAGTACTTC
NA	TRBV11-3	TRBJ2-5	TRBD2	CASSLEAGGQDTQYF	TGTGCCAGTAGCTTAGAAGCGGGAGGGCAAGACACACAGTACTTC
NA	TRBV5-1	TRBJ2-1	NA	CASSSQASYNEQFF	TGCGCCAGCAGCTCACAAGCCTCCTACAATGAGCAGTTCTTC
NA	TRBV4-1	TRBJ2-1	NA	CASSQDLGSNNAQFF	TGCGCCAGCAGCCAAGATCTGGGGAGTAACAATGCGCAGTTCTTC
medium-sized	TRBV20-1	TRBJ2-2	TRBD1	CSARIQGDLSGELFF	TGCAGTGCGCGAATACAGGGGGATCTCTCCGGGGAGCTGTTTTTT
NA	TRBV12-3/TRBV12-4	TRBJ1-1	NA	CASSRGNTKAFF	TGTGCCAGCAGCAGGGGTAACACTAAAGCATTCTTT
many	TRBV20-1	TRBJ1-2	NA	CSAMEEVSRNYGYTF	TGCAGTGCTATGGAAGAGGTCAGCCGCAACTATGGCTACACCTTC
NA	TRBV5-6	TRBJ2-2	TRBD2	CASSRRGANTGELFF	TGTGCCAGCAGCCGGCGGGGGGCGAACACCGGGGAGCTGTTTTTT
once	TRBV6-6	TRBJ1-2	NA	CASRYGTWDGYTF	TGTGCCAGCAGATACGGGACATGGGATGGCTACACCTTC
NA	TRBV20-1	TRBJ1-2	NA	CSVQTPGGRNYGCTF	NA
NA	TRBV6-1	TRBJ1-5	NA	CASNRQLLNNQPQHF	TGTGCCAGTAACAGACAGCTTCTTAACAATCAGCCCCAGCATTTT
NA	TRBV12-3/TRBV12-4	TRBJ2-7	NA	CASCLVTYDQYF	TGTGCCAGCTGTTTGGTGACCTACGACCAGTACTTC
NA	TRBV20-1	TRBJ2-1	NA	CSAGLGWAGHNEQLF	TGCAGTGCTGGCTTGGGGTGGGCAGGTCACAATGAGCAGCTCTTC
medium-sized	TRBV6-8	TRBJ2-5	NA	CASSAGVVETQYF	TGTGCCAGCAGTGCCGGTGTAGTAGAGACCCAGTACTTC
NA	TRBV14	TRBJ1-6	NA	CASSLRESSYNSPLHF	TGTGCCAGCAGCCTCAGGGAGAGCTCCTATAATTCACCCCTCCACTTT
many	TRBV6-2/TRBV6-3	TRBJ1-3	TRBD1	CASSYGTAGNTIYF	TGTGCCAGCAGTTATGGGACAGCTGGAAACACCATATATTTT
NA	TRBV11-2	TRBJ2-5	TRBD1	CSSSLGRGYVTQYF	TGTTCCAGCAGCTTGGGCAGGGGGTACGTGACCCAGTACTTC
few	TRBV20-1	TRBJ2-7	TRBD1	CSAVGQDTNEQYF	TGCAGTGCCGTAGGACAGGACACCAACGAGCAGTACTTC
NA	TRBV4-1	TRBJ2-7	TRBD2	CASSQDKTGGRYVQYF	TGCGCCAGCAGCCAAGATAAGACGGGAGGTAGATACGTGCAGTACTTC
NA	TRBV20-1	TRBJ1-2	TRBD1	CSASLDRVDYGYTF	TGCAGTGCTAGTTTAGACAGGGTAGACTATGGCTACACCTTC
NA	TRBV20-1	TRBJ2-1	NA	CSAKTRGGYNEQLF	TGCAGTGCTAAAACTAGGGGGGGCTACAATGAGCAGCTCTTC
NA	TRBV4-1	TRBJ2-7	NA	CASSQRRENYEHYF	TGCGCCAGCAGCCAACGTCGGGAAAACTACGAGCACTACTTC
NA	TRBV24-1	TRBJ2-3	TRBD2	CAISDVTSGRNTYTQYF	TGTGCCATCAGTGATGTAACTAGCGGCAGGAACACATATACGCAGTATTTT
few	TRBV6-5	TRBJ2-7	NA	CASEGPVGDEQYF	TGTGCCAGCGAGGGTCCCGTCGGAGACGAGCAGTACTTC
NA	TRBV18	TRBJ1-2	NA	CAISPRQDLNYGYTF	TGTGCCATCTCGCCCCGACAGGACCTTAACTATGGCTACACCTTC
once	TRBV29-1	TRBJ1-1	TRBD1	CRVRWGQDRLEAFF	TGCAGAGTGAGATGGGGACAGGACCGACTTGAGGCTTTCTTT
NA	TRBV11-1	TRBJ2-5	NA	CASSLRATQETQYF	TGTGCCAGCAGCCTTAGAGCTACCCAAGAGACCCAGTACTTT
NA	TRBV10-3	TRBJ2-2	NA	CAISVLAGGTGDLFF	TGTGCCATCAGTGTGCTGGCGGGTGGCACCGGGGACTTGTTTTTT
NA	TRBV6-5	TRBJ1-5	NA	CASRPVGHREPQHF	TGTGCCAGCAGGCCTGTGGGGCATAGAGAGCCCCAGCATTTT
NA	TRBV11-2	TRBJ2-3	TRBD1	CASSPRYLQGVSADTQYF	TGTGCCAGCAGCCCGCGCTACCTACAGGGGGTGAGCGCGGATACGCAGTATTTT
NA	TRBV7-9	TRBJ2-1	TRBD2	CAGSLTGLAGENEQFF	TGTGCCGGCAGCTTAACTGGACTAGCGGGGGAAAATGAGCAGTTTTTC
NA	TRBV21-1	TRBJ1-5	NA	CASSKRAGDSNQPQHF	TGTGCCAGCAGCAAAAGGGCAGGAGATAGCAATCAGCCCCAGCATTTT
NA	TRBV6-2/TRBV6-3	TRBJ1-1	NA	CAISYEGLGMGNTEAFF	TGTGCCATCAGTTACGAAGGACTCGGTATGGGGAACACTGAAGCTTTCTTT
NA	TRBV20-1	TRBJ2-7	TRBD2	CSACTGGRGSYEQYF	TGCAGTGCATGTACTGGCGGGAGAGGGTCCTACGAGCAGTACTTC
NA	TRBV10-3	TRBJ2-2	NA	CAISVTKTGELFF	TGTGCCATCAGTGTGACGAAGACCGGGGAGCTGTTTTTT
NA	TRBV12-3/TRBV12-4	TRBJ2-7	NA	CVSSLVSADEQYF	TGTGTCAGCAGTTTAGTCAGCGCGGACGAGCAGTACTTC
many	TRBV12-3/TRBV12-4	TRBJ1-2	TRBD1	CASSSRDRGFRGYTF	TGTGCCAGCAGTTCCCGGGACAGGGGATTTCGCGGCTACACCTTC
NA	TRBV7-9	TRBJ1-4	NA	CASSLRDSEKLFF	TGTGCCAGCAGTTTACGGGACTCGGAAAAACTGTTTTTT
many	TRBV29-1	TRBJ2-1	NA	CSAREGAGGRGEQFF	TGCAGCGCCCGCGAGGGGGCGGGAGGCCGTGGTGAGCAGTTCTTC
few	TRBV30	TRBJ1-1	TRBD1	CAWSPGQMNTEAFF	TGTGCCTGGAGTCCGGGACAGATGAACACTGAAGCTTTCTTT
NA	TRBV11-2	TRBJ1-5	NA	CPSSPTGNSNQHQHF	TGTCCCAGCAGCCCTACAGGGAATAGCAATCAGCACCAGCATTTT
NA	TRBV6-6	TRBJ2-7	NA	CASSPARGSYGQYF	TGTGCCAGCAGCCCCGCTCGGGGCTCTTACGGGCAGTACTTC
many	TRBV11-3	TRBJ2-1	NA	CASSLVRPVSYNEQFF	TGTGCCAGCAGCTTAGTTAGGCCGGTATCCTACAATGAGCAGTTCTTC
NA	TRBV12-3/TRBV12-4	TRBJ2-3	NA	CASSLASVTDTQYF	TGTGCCAGCAGTTTGGCTAGCGTCACAGATACGCAGTATTTT
NA	TRBV20-1	TRBJ2-1	NA	CSARTASFYNEQFF	TGCAGTGCTAGAACAGCAAGCTTCTACAATGAGCAGTTCTTT
NA	TRBV11-2	TRBJ2-1	NA	CASSLGGNKQFF	TGTGCCAGCAGCTTGGGGGGAAATAAACAGTTCTTC